What follows is one T cell receptor beta chain and its context. V lost 8 bases and J lost 5; bases outside the gene matches: 8. The CDR3 spans 13 residues. The data belong to a study of blood T cell repertoires in COVID-19. At the level of the study: The origin of the acute and convalescent COVID-19 samples was the United States, Italy and Spain. The analysed material was cDNA or gDNA that came from T cells, B-cell-depleted T cells, or PBMCs.

In the authors' workflow: Amplification of reference gene primers provided the estimated nucleated cell counts. TCRdb's table, derived via immunoSEQ multiplex PCR, lists solely in-frame clones and lacks some. V, J and clone size derive from that table, while D and trimming were established from the DNA sequence. The repertoire holds approximately 190,000 clones, with approximately 90% as singletons. The sequence came from an older man with acute or convalescent COVID-19. The chain links TRBV12-3 or TRBV12-4 to TRBJ1-1, with TRBD1 matching over 7 bases. Sequenced material: peripheral blood. Here the CDR3 reads CASGDRAGTEAFF. CDR3 nucleotides: TGTGCCAGCGGAGACAGGGCGGGAACTGAAGCTTTCTTT.